This TCR beta chain was captured in a study of blood T cell repertoires in COVID-19. Background on the study: Donors in the United States, Italy and Spain gave samples during acute or convalescent COVID-19.

Original analysis: Cell counts per sample came from amplifying reference gene primers. Using immunoSEQ multiplex PCR, the repertoire was profiled, and TCRdb retains in-frame clones only, with some absent. V, J and clone size derive from that table, while D and trimming were established from the DNA sequence. This table has roughly 190,000 clones, roughly four fifths appearing once. CDR3 length: 15 amino acids. The J segment lost 3 bases and the V segment lost 6 bases, leaving 11 bases of the junction unmatched. The germline V gene encodes CDR1 MNHEY and CDR2 SMNVEV (reference sequence). The J gene is TRBJ2-7, the V gene TRBV27, with 7 bases identical to TRBD1. Sequenced: peripheral blood. The sequence came from a woman between 35 and 50 years old with acute or convalescent COVID-19. CDR3 in amino acids: CASRISQGIGYEQYF. CDR3 coding DNA: TGTGCCAGCAGGATATCACAGGGGATTGGCTACGAGCAGTACTTC.